This passage covers 25 T cell receptor beta chains from one sample sequenced in a study of blood T cell repertoires in COVID-19. Clones were sequenced by immunoSEQ multiplex PCR, and TCRdb holds only the in-frame ones, with some missing. The sample contains over 300,000 clones, 80% to 90% of which appear only once. Sequencing was performed on PBMCs or T cells enriched from blood (not recorded which). Receptors originate from a man aged 25-45 years who had recovered from COVID-19.

This chain joins TRBV27 and TRBJ2-3; 8 bases are a match to TRBD1. This CDR3 spans 14 amino acids. The V gene's germline CDR1 is MNHEY and CDR2 SMNVEV (reference sequence). The V gene end was trimmed by 6 bases and the J gene end by 1 base; junction bases not matched to a gene: 3. The CDR3 nucleotides read TGTGCCAGCAGAACGACAGGGGGCACAGATACGCAGTATTTT. Its translation is CASRTTGGTDTQYF.

The J gene is TRBJ1-6, the V gene TRBV2, with D perhaps TRBD1 (5 bases). Trimming took off 7 bases at V and 3 bases at J, with 10 bases between the two ends. CDR3 length: 14 amino acids. CDR1 and CDR2 (germline): SNHLY, FYNNEI. CDR3 sequence: CASKAGYYNSPLHF. CDR3 nucleotide sequence: TGTGCCAGCAAGGCAGGGTACTATAATTCACCCCTCCACTTT.

The chain combines TRBV7-3 with TRBJ1-1; 10 bases fit TRBD1. The CDR3 has 16 residues. Germline V gene data show CDR1 as SGHTA and CDR2 as FQGTGA. The V and J ends lost 0 bases and 4 bases, in that order; junction bases with no gene match: 5. The DNA for the CDR3 is TGTGCCAGCAGCTTAACGTCGGACAGGGGGGGCACTGAAGCTTTCTTT. This encodes CASSLTSDRGGTEAFF.

The V and J genes are TRBV6-2 or TRBV6-3 and TRBJ2-4; D uncertain. Germline CDR1 reads MNHEY; CDR2 reads SVGEGT. Trimming removed 0 bases at V and 1 base at J, with 22 bases between. The CDR3 extends over 20 amino acids. The CDR3 DNA reads TGTGCCAGCAGTTACTCGAAAGGATCCCCCCCAGGAATGGCCAAAAACATTCAGTACTTC. This translates into CASSYSKGSPPGMAKNIQYF.

This clone was counted a few times. This chain joins TRBV6-5 and TRBJ2-3; 7 bases are a match to TRBD2. Trimming removed 11 bases from V and 1 base from J; junction bases left unmatched: 0. The germline CDR1 and CDR2 sequences are MNHEY and SVGAGI. The CDR3 runs 11 residues. CDR3 amino acids: CAGGGTDTQYF. The CDR3 nucleotides read TGTGCCGGGGGGGGCACAGATACGCAGTATTTT.

V and J are TRBV29-1 and TRBJ1-1, with TRBD1 as a possible D gene (5 bases). Germline CDR1 is SQVTM and CDR2 is ANQGSEA. CDR3 length: 13 amino acids. The ends were cut back, 6 bases at V and 5 bases at J, with 16 bases in the middle. DNA of the CDR3: TGCAGCGTCGGGATACGGGGGATTACTGAAGCTTTCTTT. Translation: CSVGIRGITEAFF.

The chain combines TRBV5-1 with TRBJ1-1, with D tentatively TRBD1 (6 bases). CDR3 length: 17 amino acids. The germline gives CDR1 SGHRS, CDR2 YFSETQ. V lost 4 bases to trimming and J lost 0 bases, with 19 bases between them. CDR3 residues: CASSRREGGGMNTEAFF. DNA for the CDR3: TGCGCCAGCAGCCGCCGAGAAGGGGGAGGGATGAACACTGAAGCTTTCTTT.

The chain combines TRBV5-1 with TRBJ1-1; 7 nucleotides align to TRBD1. The CDR3 covers 13 residues. Germline V gene data show CDR1 as SGHRS and CDR2 as YFSETQ. After removal of 7 bases from V and 0 bases from J, the junction contained 3 bases not matched to a gene. The CDR3 bases are TGCGCCAGCTGGGACAGTGTGAACACTGAAGCTTTCTTT. This sequence encodes CASWDSVNTEAFF.

This clone has more than one count but fewer than ten. This chain joins TRBV6-5 and TRBJ2-7, with 9 nucleotides matching TRBD2. J was trimmed by 2 bases and V by 8 bases; bases with no gene match: 10. Germline CDR1 and CDR2: MNHEY and SVGAGI. The length of the CDR3 is 15 residues. CDR3 sequence: CASGVELAGTYEQYF. The CDR3 bases are TGTGCCAGCGGGGTCGAGCTAGCGGGGACCTACGAGCAGTACTTC.

This clone has a count of ten or more. The chain recombines TRBV6-4 with TRBJ2-1, with 7 bases that match TRBD1. The CDR3 is 15 amino acids. The V and J ends lost 2 bases and 6 bases, in that order; junction bases with no gene match: 7. The germline V gene encodes CDR1 MRHNA and CDR2 SNTAGT. CDR3 protein: CASSDLGTEINEQFF. DNA of the CDR3: TGTGCCAGCAGTGACCTCGGGACAGAGATCAATGAGCAGTTCTTC.

The rearrangement joins TRBV24-1 to TRBJ1-2, with 7 bases identical to TRBD1. The CDR3 length is 16 residues. V was pared by 4 bases and J by 9 bases, with 16 bases of the junction left unmatched. The V gene's germline CDR1 is KGHDR and CDR2 SFDVKD. The CDR3 sequence is CATSDPLEGATSRYTF. CDR3 DNA sequence: TGTGCCACCAGTGACCCGCTGGAGGGGGCCACAAGTCGCTACACCTTC.

CDR3 sequence reads: CASSLVGQGDSPLHF. In nucleotides, the CDR3 is TGTGCCAGCAGCTTAGTCGGACAGGGAGATTCACCCCTCCACTTT. The rearrangement joins TRBV7-9 to TRBJ1-6; 8 positions agree with TRBD1. The CDR3 contains 15 residues. The V gene end was trimmed by 1 base and the J gene end by 8 bases; junction bases not matched to a gene: 4. Germline assignment: CDR1 SEHNR and CDR2 FQNEAQ (reference sequence). The full variable domain, with the rest looked up from reference TRBV7-9 and TRBJ1-6, is DTGVSQNPRHKITKRGQNVTFRCDPISEHNRLYWYRQTLGQGPEFLTYFQNEAQLEKSRLLSDRFSAERPKGSFSTLEIQRTEQGDSAMYLCASSLVGQGDSPLHFGNGTRLTVT.

The chain employs TRBV9 and TRBJ2-2, with D possibly being TRBD2 (5 bases). The CDR3 has 16 residues. Between the trimmed V and J ends, which lost 4 bases and 5 bases, there was a span of 18 bases. Germline V CDR1 and CDR2: SGDLS, YYNGEE. CDR3 residues: CASSQLEGARTGELFF. As DNA, the CDR3 is TGTGCCAGCAGCCAGTTAGAGGGCGCAAGGACCGGGGAGCTGTTTTTT.

This chain links TRBV7-8 with TRBJ2-2; D is perhaps TRBD2 (6 bases). This CDR3 spans 14 amino acids. With 4 bases removed from V and 2 bases from J, the gap between germline ends came to 8 bases. Germline assignment: CDR1 SGHVS and CDR2 FQNEAQ. CDR3 region: CASSSGGNTGELFF. The CDR3 DNA reads TGTGCCAGCAGCTCCGGGGGAAACACCGGGGAGCTGTTTTTT. Based on the CDR3 plus reference TRBV7-8 and TRBJ2-2, the full variable domain is GAGVSQSPRYKVAKRGQDVALRCDPISGHVSLFWYQQALGQGPEFLTYFQNEAQLDKSGLPSDRFFAERPEGSVSTLKIQRTQQEDSAVYLCASSSGGNTGELFFGEGSRLTVL.

This clone was observed a few times. This rearrangement joins TRBV7-9 to TRBJ1-6; 8 bases are a match to TRBD1. Germline V gene data show CDR1 as SEHNR and CDR2 as FQNEAQ (reference sequence). This CDR3 comprises 14 residues. Trimming at V came to 4 bases and at J to 7 bases, leaving 3 bases not matched to a gene. CDR3 coding DNA: TGTGCCAGCAGCTCACAGGGGGGGAATTCACCCCTCCACTTT. Its protein product is CASSSQGGNSPLHF.

V usage is TRBV9 and J usage is TRBJ1-3, with 7 bases that match TRBD1. The germline V gene encodes CDR1 SGDLS and CDR2 YYNGEE. J gave up 3 bases and V 3 bases, and 6 bases lay outside the gene matches. The CDR3 has 15 amino acids. CDR3 in DNA: TGTGCCAGCAGCGCCCAGGGGGGAAGTGGAAACACCATATATTTT. Encoded protein: CASSAQGGSGNTIYF.

The chain is built from TRBV5-4 and TRBJ1-6; the match to TRBD1 covers 7 bases. This CDR3 comprises 17 residues. CDR1 and CDR2 (germline): SGHNT, YYREEE (reference sequence). The junction had 9 bases not matched to a gene; V was cut back by 3 bases and J by 3 bases. CDR3 loop: CASSSAGGADYNSPLHF. DNA for the CDR3: TGTGCCAGCAGCTCGGCAGGGGGAGCGGACTATAATTCACCCCTCCACTTT.

The V call is TRBV2, the J call TRBJ2-3; D is unresolved. The CDR3 length is 13 residues. V was trimmed by 2 bases and J by 2 bases, leaving 5 bases between them. Germline lookup yields CDR1 SNHLY and CDR2 FYNNEI. The CDR3: CASSERHTDTQYF. Here the CDR3 DNA reads TGTGCCAGCAGTGAAAGACACACAGATACGCAGTATTTT.

This chain links TRBV7-2 with TRBJ1-5; D gene ambiguous. The CDR3 extends over 14 amino acids. Germline V gene sequence: CDR1 SGHTA, CDR2 FQGNSA. V was shortened by 1 base and J by 6 bases, with 10 bases between the two germline ends. The CDR3 is CASSLGSGSQPQHF. In nucleotides, the CDR3 is TGTGCCAGCAGCTTAGGCAGCGGTAGTCAGCCCCAGCATTTT.

The chain carries TRBV2 and TRBJ1-3, with D unresolved. The length of the CDR3 is 12 residues. Trimming removed 1 base from V and 5 bases from J, with 3 bases in between. Per germline, CDR1 SNHLY and CDR2 FYNNEI. CDR3 DNA: TGTGCCAGCAGTGAAGACAGAAACACCATATATTTT. Protein product: CASSEDRNTIYF.

V usage is TRBV29-1 and J usage is TRBJ1-2; D remains unclear. CDR3 size: 15 residues. Germline assignment: CDR1 SQVTM and CDR2 ANQGSEA. Trimming took off 6 bases at V and 5 bases at J, with 22 bases between the two ends. The CDR3 DNA reads TGCAGCGTCAAGAAAATTCTGGCCTGGCCGTATGGCTACACCTTC. Protein: CSVKKILAWPYGYTF. Full variable domain (remainder filled in from reference TRBV29-1 and TRBJ1-2): SAVISQKPSRDICQRGTSLTIQCQVDSQVTMMFWYRQQPGQSLTLIATANQGSEATYESGFVIDKFPISRPNLTFSTLTVSNMSPEDSSIYLCSVKKILAWPYGYTFGSGTRLTVV.

The J gene is TRBJ2-5, the V gene TRBV5-8, with 7 bases identical to TRBD1. V gave up 4 bases and J gave up 0 bases; unmatched junction bases: 6. Germline V gives CDR1 SGHTS, CDR2 YDEGEE. The CDR3 consists of 15 residues. For the CDR3, the DNA is TGTGCCAGCAGCACGGGACAGACGTACCAAGAGACCCAGTACTTC. Its protein is CASSTGQTYQETQYF. Based on the CDR3 plus reference TRBV5-8 and TRBJ2-5, the full variable domain is EAGVTQSPTHLIKTRGQQATLRCSPISGHTSVYWYQQALGLGLQFLLWYDEGEERNRGNFPPRFSGRQFPNYSSELNVNALELEDSALYLCASSTGQTYQETQYFGPGTRLLVL.

The J gene is TRBJ1-2, the V gene TRBV11-2, with D possibly matching TRBD1 (6 bases). Trimming took 7 bases from V and 7 from J, leaving 22 bases between them. Germline V gene data show CDR1 as SGHAT and CDR2 as FQNNGV. The CDR3 sequence is 15 residues long. CDR3 protein: CASTSPRGGLSGYTF. DNA of the CDR3: TGTGCCAGCACCAGTCCCCGCGGGGGGCTGAGTGGCTACACCTTC.

The chain uses TRBV5-1 and TRBJ2-3, with 8 bases matching TRBD2. The germline CDR1 and CDR2 sequences are SGHRS and YFSETQ. The CDR3 sequence is 15 residues long. V gave up 4 bases and J gave up 0 bases; unmatched junction bases: 4. CDR3 region: CASSTGGTSTDTQYF. CDR3 DNA: TGCGCCAGCAGCACGGGGGGGACTAGCACAGATACGCAGTATTTT. The full variable domain, rest sourced from reference TRBV5-1 and TRBJ2-3, is KAGVTQTPRYLIKTRGQQVTLSCSPISGHRSVSWYQQTPGQGLQFLFEYFSETQRNKGNFPGRFSGRQFSNSRSEMNVSTLELGDSALYLCASSTGGTSTDTQYFGPGTRLTVL.

CDR3 in amino acids: CAWSVNEFYGYTF. The CDR3 DNA reads TGTGCCTGGAGTGTAAATGAGTTCTATGGCTACACCTTC. The chain carries TRBV30 and TRBJ1-2; D is undetermined. Germline CDR1 is GTSNPN and CDR2 is SVGIG (reference sequence). This CDR3 region has 13 residues. V lost 0 bases to trimming and J lost 4 bases, with 9 bases between them.